This paragraph covers one TCR beta chain sequence. V was clipped by 3 bases and J by 2 bases, with 7 bases between them. From germline, CDR1 is MNHEY and CDR2 SVGAGI. This CDR3 region has 14 residues. The treatment denotes: some 20 received Ad26.COV2.S at low or high dose, single or two shots; about 5 received placebo; per-sample allocation not given. Samples analyzed were those drawn on day 63 after the first vaccine or placebo injection. Immunization relied on an Ad26 vector, which expressed Wuhan-strain SARS-CoV-2 spike. Repertoires were generated with immunoSEQ multiplex PCR, while TCRdb's copy carries only in-frame clones and drops some. The table has over 400,000 clones, around 91% seen once. The data originate from a study of Ad26.COV2.S vaccination and SARS-CoV-2 variants.

V usage is TRBV6-5 and J usage is TRBJ2-2; D unclear. This receptor was identified in a person aged 18-65 years who received the Ad26.COV2.S COVID-19 vaccine or a placebo. The sequenced sample was peripheral blood, obtained in a trial of Ad26.COV2.S vaccine versus placebo. The CDR3 loop reads CASSYGENTGELFF. The CDR3 bases are TGTGCCAGCAGTTATGGGGAAAACACCGGGGAGCTGTTTTTT.